This entry is about one T cell receptor (beta chain). What it recognizes is unknown. These data belong to a study of cytomegalovirus exposure and HLA in healthy donors. The study's findings and limits: The study put 150 to 200 TCR beta chains on its list as cytomegalovirus-associated. Certain sequence variants were highly shared and formed a cluster, and this cluster was likely a sequencing artifact.

The V segment lost 4 bases and the J segment 6 bases; nucleotides outside the gene matches: 5. The CDR3 spans 13 residues. The germline V gene has CDR1 LNHDA and CDR2 SQIVND (reference sequence). PCR was performed using 60 Vbeta and 13 Jbeta primers. The repertoire was sequenced with immunoSEQ multiplex PCR; TCRdb's copy has only in-frame clones and lacks some. Of fewer than 100,000 clones listed, under 85% are singletons. This rearrangement joins TRBV19 to TRBJ1-2; 7 bases line up with TRBD1. Input material: PBMCs. The TCR comes from a man aged 35-49 years in good health and CMV-seronegative. In DNA form, the CDR3 reads TGTGCCAGTAGTAAGTTAGGGGGCGATGGCTACACCTTC. Its translation is CASSKLGGDGYTF.